The entry below describes one TCR beta chain. As originally analysed: Estimation of nucleated cell counts relied on the amplification of reference gene primers. Generated by immunoSEQ multiplex PCR, the TCRdb table keeps only in-frame clones and is missing some. V and J calls and clone size are those listed in that table; D and trimming were worked out from the DNA. This sample has 110,000 to 150,000 clones, with roughly 83% found just once. Recovered status in Cohort 3 required two negative PCRs, clearance, or symptom resolution. This sample was included in a study of blood T cell repertoires in COVID-19. About the study: Sites in the United States, Italy and Spain provided acute and convalescent COVID-19 samples. PBMCs, B-cell-depleted T cells, or T cells were the source of the cDNA or gDNA that made up the material.

This CDR3 is 16 amino acids long. Per germline, CDR1 SEHNR and CDR2 FQNEAQ (reference sequence). Trimming took off 1 base at V and 0 bases at J, with 10 bases between the two ends. This TCR was sampled from a man aged 50 to 60 who had recovered from COVID-19. Material for sequencing was PBMCs or T cells enriched from blood (not recorded which). The chain joins TRBV7-9 to TRBJ2-1; D perhaps matches TRBD1 (7 bases). CDR3 nucleotide sequence: TGTGCCAGCAGCTTAGGCGGGGACAGCTCCTACAATGAGCAGTTCTTC. Its protein is CASSLGGDSSYNEQFF.